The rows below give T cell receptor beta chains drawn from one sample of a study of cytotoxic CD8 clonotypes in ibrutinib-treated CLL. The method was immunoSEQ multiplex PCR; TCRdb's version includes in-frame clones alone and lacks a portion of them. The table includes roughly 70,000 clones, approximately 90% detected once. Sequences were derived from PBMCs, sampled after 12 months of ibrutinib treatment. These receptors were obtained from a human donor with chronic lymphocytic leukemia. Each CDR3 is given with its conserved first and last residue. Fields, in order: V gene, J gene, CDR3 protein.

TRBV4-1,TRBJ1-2,CASSHPIRGANYGYTF
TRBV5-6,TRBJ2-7,CASSLGGIKYEQYF
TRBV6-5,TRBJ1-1,CASSDDRDTEAFF
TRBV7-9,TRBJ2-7,CASSAGLAGGASYEQYF
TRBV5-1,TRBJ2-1,CASSLEPALTYNEQFF
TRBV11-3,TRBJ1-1,CASSSPRNTEAFF
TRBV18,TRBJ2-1,CASSPRAGGLVDEQFF
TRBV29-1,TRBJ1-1,CSVGGQGVTEAFF
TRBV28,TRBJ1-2,CASRTLGSGTF
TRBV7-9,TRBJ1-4,CASSIEEGLGEKLFF
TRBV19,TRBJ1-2,CASSGPRGLDGYTF
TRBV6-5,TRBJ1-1,CASSYILQGRAFF
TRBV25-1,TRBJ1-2,CASSEYFPAAGYGYTF
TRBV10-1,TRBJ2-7,CASSESGVYEQYF
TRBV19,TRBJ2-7,CASSPRLAGGLGSYEQYF
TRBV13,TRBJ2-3,CASSARARPGTDTQYF
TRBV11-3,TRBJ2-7,CASRLTSGSSYEQYF
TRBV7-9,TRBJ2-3,CASSPSGGLQRDTQYF
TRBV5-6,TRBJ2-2,CASSLVLALGAGELFF
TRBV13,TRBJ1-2,CASSRGYGYTF
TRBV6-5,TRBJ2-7,CASRKTNSYEQYF
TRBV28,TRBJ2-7,CASSSPDRWGEQYF
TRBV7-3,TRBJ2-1,CASSYGTSEYNEQFF
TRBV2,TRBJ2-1,CASEEREVYNEQFF
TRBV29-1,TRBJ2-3,CSVPGGSGTDTQYF
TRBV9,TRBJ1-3,CASSGPNHAPRLIRDSGNTIYF
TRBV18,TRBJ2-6,CASSQIRGSGANVLTF
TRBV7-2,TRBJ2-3,CASSAPGTSGRGTDTQYF
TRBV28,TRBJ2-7,CASSEAGVSDEQYF
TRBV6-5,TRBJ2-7,CASSYGYYEQYF
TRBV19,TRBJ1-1,CASSMQGLNTEAFF
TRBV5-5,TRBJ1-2,CASSLLGTYGYTF
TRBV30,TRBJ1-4,CAWGQSTNEKLFF
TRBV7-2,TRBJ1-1,CASSNHAGLNTEAFF
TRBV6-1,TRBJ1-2,CASSESGGTYGYTF
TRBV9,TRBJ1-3,CASSAEGNTIYF
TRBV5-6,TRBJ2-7,CASSLGLAGPLSYEQYF
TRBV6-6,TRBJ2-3,CASSYRAGAADTQYF
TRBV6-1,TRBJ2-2,CATELTGGLAGELFF
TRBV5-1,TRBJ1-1,CASSLAGPNEAFF